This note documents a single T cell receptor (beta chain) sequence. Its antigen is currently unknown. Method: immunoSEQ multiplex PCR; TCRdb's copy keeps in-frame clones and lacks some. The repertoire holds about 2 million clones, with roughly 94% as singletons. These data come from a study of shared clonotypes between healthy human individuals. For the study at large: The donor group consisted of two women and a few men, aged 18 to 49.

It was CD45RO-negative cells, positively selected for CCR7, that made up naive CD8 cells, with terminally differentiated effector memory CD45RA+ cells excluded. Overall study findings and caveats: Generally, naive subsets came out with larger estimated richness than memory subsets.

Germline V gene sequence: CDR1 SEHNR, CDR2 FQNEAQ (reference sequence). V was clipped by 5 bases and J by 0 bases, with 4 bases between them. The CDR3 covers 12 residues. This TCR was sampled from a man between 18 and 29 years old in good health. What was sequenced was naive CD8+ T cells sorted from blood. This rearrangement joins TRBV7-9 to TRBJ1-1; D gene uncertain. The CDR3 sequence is CASSILNTEAFF. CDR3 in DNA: TGTGCCAGCAGCATATTGAACACTGAAGCTTTCTTT.